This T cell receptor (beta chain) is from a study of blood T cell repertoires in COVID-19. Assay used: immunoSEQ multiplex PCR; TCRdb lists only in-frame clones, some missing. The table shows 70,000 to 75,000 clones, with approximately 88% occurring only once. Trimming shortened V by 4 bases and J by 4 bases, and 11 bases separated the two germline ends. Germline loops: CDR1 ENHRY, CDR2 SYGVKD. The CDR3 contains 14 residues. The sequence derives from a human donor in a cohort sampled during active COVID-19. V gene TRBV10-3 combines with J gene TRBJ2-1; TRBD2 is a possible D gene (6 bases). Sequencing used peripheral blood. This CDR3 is CAISGDSRYNEQFF. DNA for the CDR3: TGTGCCATCAGTGGGGACTCCCGTTACAATGAGCAGTTCTTC.